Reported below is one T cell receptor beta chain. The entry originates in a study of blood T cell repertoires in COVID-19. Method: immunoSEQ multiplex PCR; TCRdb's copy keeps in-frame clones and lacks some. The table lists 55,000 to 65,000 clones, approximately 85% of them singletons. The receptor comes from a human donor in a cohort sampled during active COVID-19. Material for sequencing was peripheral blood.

The chain's CDR3 is CASSQAAGFNEQFF. In DNA, the CDR3 is TGTGCCAGCAGCCAAGCAGCGGGGTTTAATGAGCAGTTCTTC. The chain uses TRBV3-1 (or the pseudogene TRBV3-2) and TRBJ2-1; 7 bases agree with TRBD2. The length of the CDR3 is 14 residues. With 1 base clipped from V and 7 bases from J, the junction kept 4 bases outside the gene matches. Germline assignment: CDR1 LGHDT and CDR2 YNNKEL (reference sequence).